Below, 12 T cell receptor beta chains from the same sample are listed, as sequenced in a study of blood T cell repertoires in COVID-19. Here immunoSEQ multiplex PCR was the method, and the copy in TCRdb shows in-frame clones only, minus some. The table shows approximately 300,000 clones, with 85% to 90% occurring only once. The specimen sequenced was peripheral blood. These receptors came from a woman under 40 with COVID-19, enrolled during active disease.

The chain links TRBV5-4 to TRBJ1-1; 7 positions agree with TRBD1. The trim removed 4 bases at V and 0 bases at J, leaving 6 bases unmatched. The CDR3 contains 15 residues. Looked up from germline, CDR1 is SGHNT and CDR2 is YYREEE (reference sequence). The CDR3 here is CASSPQGQVNTEAFF. As DNA, the CDR3 is TGTGCCAGCAGCCCACAAGGACAGGTGAACACTGAAGCTTTCTTT. Complete variable domain (other parts from reference TRBV5-4 and TRBJ1-1): ETGVTQSPTHLIKTRGQQVTLRCSSQSGHNTVSWYQQALGQGPQFIFQYYREEENGRGNFPPRFSGLQFPNYSSELNVNALELDDSALYLCASSPQGQVNTEAFFGQGTRLTVV.

The chain has TRBV12-3 or TRBV12-4 and TRBJ2-1; no clear D. This CDR3 is built from 13 residues. Trimming cost V 6 bases and J 8 bases, with 14 bases left between them. The CDR3 is CASSPARWDEQFF. Written as DNA, the CDR3 is TGTGCCAGCAGCCCCGCGAGGTGGGATGAGCAGTTCTTC.

The rearrangement uses TRBV25-1 and TRBJ1-1; no reliable D call. The CDR3 runs 13 residues. CDR1 and CDR2 from the germline V gene are MGHDK and SYGVNS. V lost 5 bases, J lost 4 bases, and 11 bases lay in between. The CDR3 loop is CASSSYSLTEAFF. CDR3 DNA sequence: TGTGCCAGCAGTTCTTACAGTCTCACTGAAGCTTTCTTT. The full variable domain, in which reference TRBV25-1 and TRBJ1-1 provide the parts outside the CDR3, is EADIYQTPRYLVIGTGKKITLECSQTMGHDKMYWYQQDPGMELHLIHYSYGVNSTEKGDLSSESTVSRIRTEHFPLTLESARPSHTSQYLCASSSYSLTEAFFGQGTRLTVV.

Comment on this clone: A read error likely explains this, since a far larger clone differs by one base. The chain joins TRBV13 to TRBJ1-3, with TRBD1 matching 7 bases. The ends lost 5 bases at V and 2 bases at J; junction bases unmatched: 6. The length of the CDR3 is 15 residues. From germline, CDR1 is PRHDT and CDR2 FYEKMQ (reference sequence). CDR3 bases: TGTGCCAGCAGCCCCGACAGGGCCCCTGGAAACACCATATATTTT. Translating it yields CASSPDRAPGNTIYF.

The chain links TRBV11-3 to TRBJ2-1; 7 nucleotides match TRBD1. Germline trimming cut 3 bases from V and 10 bases from J; bases unmatched to any gene: 6. The CDR3 runs 13 residues. Germline loops: CDR1 SGHNT, CDR2 YENEEA. The CDR3 nucleotides are TGTGCCAGCAGCTTGGGACAGAGAGGCGAGCAGTTCTTC. This sequence encodes CASSLGQRGEQFF.

This clone has a single count. The rearrangement links TRBV7-9 to TRBJ2-5; 8 nucleotides agree with TRBD2. This CDR3 is 14 amino acids long. The V and J ends lost 5 bases and 5 bases, in that order; junction bases with no gene match: 7. CDR1 and CDR2 from the germline V gene are SEHNR and FQNEAQ (reference sequence). CDR3 loop: CASSGTGLVETQYF. In nucleotides, the CDR3 is TGTGCCAGCAGCGGGACGGGACTAGTTGAGACCCAGTACTTC. The variable domain in full, with the rest retrieved from reference TRBV7-9 and TRBJ2-5, is DTGVSQNPRHKITKRGQNVTFRCDPISEHNRLYWYRQTLGQGPEFLTYFQNEAQLEKSRLLSDRFSAERPKGSFSTLEIQRTEQGDSAMYLCASSGTGLVETQYFGPGTRLLVL.

The chain recombines TRBV14 with TRBJ2-7; tentative D call: TRBD1 (5 bases). Germline CDR1 reads SGHDN; CDR2 reads FVKESK. V was trimmed by 4 bases and J by 6 bases, leaving 13 bases between them. The CDR3 totals 13 residues. CDR3 protein: CASSREIRGEQYF. The DNA of the CDR3 is TGTGCCAGCAGCCGCGAAATAAGGGGCGAGCAGTACTTC. The variable domain in full, completed from reference TRBV14 and TRBJ2-7, reads EAGVTQFPSHSVIEKGQTVTLRCDPISGHDNLYWYRRVMGKEIKFLLHFVKESKQDESGMPNNRFLAERTGGTYSTLKVQPAELEDSGVYFCASSREIRGEQYFGPGTRLTVT.

The chain uses TRBV27 and TRBJ1-4, with a tentative D call TRBD1 (6 bases). The ends were cut back, 3 bases at V and 8 bases at J, with 13 bases in the middle. Germline CDR1 reads MNHEY; CDR2 reads SMNVEV (reference sequence). The CDR3 runs 14 residues. CDR3 DNA sequence: TGTGCCAGCAGTTTTATAAGGGGGAAAGAAAAACTGTTTTTT. This encodes CASSFIRGKEKLFF.

The chain uses TRBV4-2 and TRBJ1-2, with D perhaps TRBD1 (5 bases). CDR3 length: 16 residues. V lost 0 bases and J 6 bases, leaving 17 bases between the germline ends. Germline loops: CDR1 LGHNA, CDR2 YNFKEQ. The CDR3 bases are TGTGCCAGCAGCCAAGATAAGTCGGGCAGGGTTAATGGCTACACCTTC. Encoded protein: CASSQDKSGRVNGYTF.

The chain combines TRBV9 with TRBJ2-2, with 12 bases matching TRBD2. J was trimmed by 4 bases and V by 1 base; bases with no gene match: 2. Per the germline V gene, CDR1 is SGDLS and CDR2 is YYNGEE. CDR3 length: 16 amino acids. CDR3 loop: CASSVSSGGATGELFF. The CDR3, as DNA: TGTGCCAGCAGCGTATCTAGCGGGGGGGCCACCGGGGAGCTGTTTTTT.

This clone turned up a few times. Other DNA sequences from this sample encode an identical CDR3 as well. The chain uses TRBV28 and TRBJ1-5, with 9 positions matching TRBD1. This CDR3 has 14 amino acids. Germline V gives CDR1 MDHEN, CDR2 SYDVKM. V dropped 6 bases and J dropped 2; count of bases not matched to a gene: 2. The CDR3 DNA follows: TGTGCCAGCAGGGGACAGGGCGGCAATCAGCCCCAGCATTTT. Translated, it gives CASRGQGGNQPQHF.

The genes are TRBV21-1 and TRBJ2-7; TRBD1, the D gene given by the table, was not confirmed from the DNA. TRBV21-1 is assigned pseudogene status. This CDR3 contains 18 residues. The CDR3 DNA follows: TGTGCCAGCAGCAAAGCGTGGGGACAGGTTCCTCACTCCTACGAGCAGTACTTC. This gives the protein CASSKAWGQVPHSYEQYF.